The text below deals with one TCR beta chain. PCR was performed using 60 Vbeta and 13 Jbeta primers. Libraries were prepared by immunoSEQ multiplex PCR; TCRdb keeps only in-frame clonotypes and omits some of them. The data show approximately 190,000 clones, with approximately 70% seen just once and 1.5% to 2% held by the top ten. With 4 bases clipped from V and 6 bases from J, the junction kept 7 bases outside the gene matches. The CDR3 has 14 amino acids. Germline V gives CDR1 SNHLY, CDR2 FYNNEI. The sample comes from a study of cytomegalovirus exposure and HLA in healthy donors. The specimen was PBMCs. This sequence was found in a woman aged 25 to 39 in good health and CMV-seronegative. This chain connects TRBV2 to TRBJ2-7, with 9 bases identical to TRBD1. The CDR3 DNA reads TGTGCCAGCAGTGTGGGGACAGGGTATTCCGAGCAGTACTTC. Protein product: CASSVGTGYSEQYF. Together with reference TRBV2 and TRBJ2-7, the CDR3 gives the full variable domain: EPEVTQTPSHQVTQMGQEVILRCVPISNHLYFYWYRQILGQKVEFLVSFYNNEISEKSEIFDDQFSVERPDGSNFTLKIRSTKLEDSAMYFCASSVGTGYSEQYFGPGTRLTVT.